The 21 T cell receptor beta chains presented below share a single source sample, sequenced in a study of CD8 T cells in Susac syndrome. Random hexamers primed reverse transcription of about 0.45 to 1 ug RNA. TCRdb reprocessed the immunoSEQ multiplex PCR reads via MiXCR and lists one record per CDR3 protein. Among fewer than 150,000 distinct CDR3 sequences listed, 94% were seen once. Material: CD8+ T cells from PBMCs. The source of these receptors is a human donor in good health.

This rearrangement joins TRBV25-1 to TRBJ2-3, with a possible D match to TRBD1 (5 bases). V was shortened by 4 bases and J by 6 bases, with 11 bases between the two germline ends. Germline V CDR1 and CDR2: MGHDK, SYGVNS. This CDR3 comprises 13 residues. CDR3 sequence reads: CASSVGVLDTQYF. The CDR3 DNA sequence: TGTGCCAGCAGTGTAGGGGTTTTGGATACGCAGTATTTT. The full variable domain, rest sourced from reference TRBV25-1 and TRBJ2-3, is EADIYQTPRYLVIGTGKKITLECSQTMGHDKMYWYQQDPGMELHLIHYSYGVNSTEKGDLSSESTVSRIRTEHFPLTLESARPSHTSQYLCASSVGVLDTQYFGPGTRLTVL.

The count of this clonotype is one. CDR3 sequence reads: CSASEGWGETQYF. CDR3 coding DNA: TGCAGTGCCTCGGAGGGGTGGGGAGAGACCCAGTACTTC. The chain couples TRBV20-1 to TRBJ2-5; tentative D call: TRBD2 (6 bases). CDR3 size: 13 residues. Trimming took off 6 bases at V and 4 bases at J, with 15 bases between the two ends. Per germline, CDR1 DFQATT and CDR2 SNEGSKA (reference sequence).

This clonotype is a singleton in its sample. The V gene is TRBV11-2, the J gene TRBJ2-1; TRBD1 agrees at 10 bases. J gave up 8 bases and V 4 bases, and 2 bases lay outside the gene matches. The CDR3 contains 13 residues. The germline gives CDR1 SGHAT, CDR2 FQNNGV. CDR3 loop: CASSWDRGHEQFF. For the CDR3, the DNA is TGTGCCAGCAGCTGGGACAGGGGACATGAGCAGTTCTTC.

This clonotype was detected once. The rearrangement links TRBV29-1 to TRBJ2-1, with TRBD2 matching 14 bases. The length of the CDR3 is 14 residues. Germline V gene data show CDR1 as SQVTM and CDR2 as ANQGSEA. In DNA, the CDR3 is TGCACCGCGGGACTAGCGGGAGCCCACAATGAGCAGTTCTTC. Translation gives CTAGLAGAHNEQFF.

This chain connects TRBV20-1 to TRBJ2-7; D remains unclear. The V gene lost 4 bases and the J gene lost 3 bases, with 4 bases spanning the gap. The CDR3 runs 10 residues. Per germline, CDR1 DFQATT and CDR2 SNEGSKA (reference sequence). The CDR3 spells CSAKGYEQYF. The CDR3 nucleotides read TGCAGTGCTAAAGGCTACGAGCAGTACTTC.

V is TRBV3-1 and J is TRBJ2-7; D might be TRBD2 (5 bases). The CDR3 extends over 14 amino acids. V shed 2 bases and J shed 3 bases, with 11 bases lying between them. The germline V gene has CDR1 LGHDT and CDR2 YNNKEL (reference sequence). For the CDR3, the DNA is TGTGCCAGCAGCCAACCTCTCCGGGACTACGAGCAGTACTTC. Translated, it gives CASSQPLRDYEQYF.

The chain employs TRBV12-5 and TRBJ2-1; 8 nucleotides line up with TRBD2. Germline V CDR1 and CDR2: LGHNT, FRNRAP. With 0 bases clipped from V and 6 bases from J, the junction kept 4 bases outside the gene matches. This CDR3 contains 15 residues. For the CDR3, the DNA is TGTGCTAGTGGTTTGGTAGCGGGAGTGATCAATGAGCAGTTCTTC. This encodes CASGLVAGVINEQFF.

This sequence joins TRBV27 and TRBJ2-1; 10 nucleotides match TRBD2. Trimming at V came to 2 bases and at J to 7 bases, leaving 8 bases not matched to a gene. CDR1 MNHEY and CDR2 SMNVEV come from the germline V gene (reference sequence). This CDR3 has 16 residues. This CDR3 is CASSLDPSGRVNEQFF. The CDR3 DNA reads TGTGCCAGCAGTTTAGACCCCAGCGGGAGGGTGAATGAGCAGTTCTTC.

The J gene is TRBJ2-5, the V gene TRBV27; possibly TRBD2 for D (5 bases). The CDR3 sequence is 12 residues long. From germline, CDR1 is MNHEY and CDR2 SMNVEV (reference sequence). V was cut by 8 bases and J by 3 bases, with 10 bases left in between. In DNA, the CDR3 is TGTGCCAGCCGGGGTGTTGAAGAGACCCAGTACTTC. Residues: CASRGVEETQYF.

This chain joins TRBV20-1 and TRBJ2-1; D possibly uses TRBD1 or TRBD2 (5 bases each). Trimming removed 0 bases from V and 2 bases from J, with 11 bases in between. CDR3 length equals 15 residues. Germline CDR1 and CDR2: DFQATT and SNEGSKA (reference sequence). The CDR3 bases are TGCAGTGCTAGAGACATAGGGACGGCCTACAATGAGCAGTTCTTC. It codes for CSARDIGTAYNEQFF.

This clonotype was recorded only once. This sequence joins TRBV3-1 and TRBJ1-5; D call uncertain. The CDR3 contains 14 residues. Trimming took 1 base from V and 5 from J, leaving 9 bases between them. Per the germline V gene, CDR1 is LGHDT and CDR2 is YNNKEL (reference sequence). CDR3 sequence: CASSQGYGYQPQHF. The DNA of the CDR3 is TGTGCCAGCAGCCAAGGGTACGGATATCAGCCCCAGCATTTT.

This clonotype has a single count. The genes are TRBV27 and TRBJ2-7; 7 bases align to TRBD1. CDR3 size: 14 residues. Germline V gene lookup returns CDR1 MNHEY and CDR2 SMNVEV (reference sequence). The V segment lost 6 bases and the J segment 4 bases; nucleotides outside the gene matches: 9. CDR3 loop: CASSSRGPVYEQYF. In nucleotides, the CDR3 is TGTGCCAGCAGCTCAAGGGGGCCTGTTTACGAGCAGTACTTC.

The rearrangement uses TRBV20-1 and TRBJ2-1, with D possibly TRBD1 on 6 matching bases. The germline V gene encodes CDR1 DFQATT and CDR2 SNEGSKA (reference sequence). Trimming took off 3 bases at V and 0 bases at J, with 9 bases between the two ends. This CDR3 has 14 amino acids. The CDR3 sequence: CSASHRDSYNEQFF. The CDR3 region has the DNA TGCAGTGCTAGTCACAGGGACTCCTACAATGAGCAGTTCTTC.

This clonotype was picked up a small number of times. The chain uses TRBV27 and TRBJ2-5; no clear D. V was trimmed by 4 bases and J by 4 bases, leaving 4 bases between them. From germline, CDR1 is MNHEY and CDR2 SMNVEV (reference sequence). The CDR3 spans 11 residues. The CDR3 region is CASSSSETQYF. The CDR3 coding sequence is TGTGCCAGCAGTTCCTCAGAGACCCAGTACTTC.

The chain carries TRBV7-9 and TRBJ2-1; the match to TRBD2 covers 12 bases. Looked up from germline, CDR1 is SEHNR and CDR2 is FQNEAQ (reference sequence). The length of the CDR3 is 15 residues. Losses at the gene ends were 6 bases for V and 10 bases for J; bases not matched to a gene: 10. The CDR3 sequence is CASSLLAGGPPEQFF. The CDR3 nucleotides read TGTGCCAGCAGTCTGCTAGCGGGAGGGCCGCCCGAGCAGTTCTTC.

V usage is TRBV27 and J usage is TRBJ2-1, with a weak D call TRBD2 (6 bases). This CDR3 region has 17 residues. The V end lost 6 bases, the J end lost 1 base, and 19 bases lay between the germline ends. Germline CDR1 reads MNHEY; CDR2 reads SMNVEV (reference sequence). This CDR3 reads CASSETLATLSYNEQFF. CDR3 in DNA: TGTGCCAGCAGCGAAACTCTAGCGACCCTATCCTACAATGAGCAGTTCTTC.

The V and J genes are TRBV6-5 and TRBJ2-7, with D hard to call. The V gene lost 5 bases and the J gene lost 5 bases, with 7 bases spanning the gap. The CDR3 spans 11 residues. Germline assignment: CDR1 MNHEY and CDR2 SVGAGI. This chain's CDR3 is CASSGRDEQYF. Here the CDR3 DNA reads TGTGCCAGCAGTGGACGAGACGAGCAGTACTTC.

The rearrangement uses TRBV20-1 and TRBJ1-4; 7 bases fit TRBD1. The CDR3 loop spans 14 amino acids. J gave up 7 bases and V 0 bases, and 5 bases lay outside the gene matches. Germline V gene lookup returns CDR1 DFQATT and CDR2 SNEGSKA (reference sequence). The CDR3 is CSARDEGALEKLFF. The CDR3 DNA is TGCAGTGCTAGAGATGAGGGGGCGCTTGAAAAACTGTTTTTT.

Of note for this clonotype: Its ends do not fully match the called genes, so a read error is possible. The CDR3 nucleotides read TGTGCCAGCACCTTGGAGTGGAGTTCCTACAATGAGCAGTTCTTC. Translating it yields CASTLEWSSYNEQFF. This chain joins TRBV5-5 and TRBJ2-1; D remains unclear. Germline CDR1 and CDR2: SGHKS and YYEKEE (reference sequence). The CDR3 spans 15 residues.

The V and J genes are TRBV20-1 and TRBJ2-2; D is ambiguous. This CDR3 is 13 amino acids long. V was trimmed by 3 bases and J by 1 base, leaving 6 bases between them. From germline, CDR1 is DFQATT and CDR2 SNEGSKA (reference sequence). The CDR3 region has the DNA TGCAGTGCTAGCAGACAGAACACCGGGGAGCTGTTTTTT. Its protein product is CSASRQNTGELFF.

This clonotype showed up just once. The rearrangement uses TRBV15 and TRBJ2-5, with 10 bases aligning to TRBD1. V shed 1 base and J 5 bases; nucleotides not matched to a gene: 7. The CDR3 extends over 16 amino acids. The germline V gene has CDR1 LNHNV and CDR2 YYDKDF (reference sequence). CDR3 in amino acids: CATSRGGQGTQETQYF. DNA for the CDR3: TGTGCCACCAGCAGAGGGGGACAGGGGACGCAGGAGACCCAGTACTTC.